This TCR beta chain was sequenced in a study of blood T cell repertoires in COVID-19. Study summary: T cells, B-cell-depleted T cells, or PBMCs provided the cDNA or gDNA that served as material.

V gave up 3 bases and J gave up 2 bases, with 15 bases separating them. CDR3 size: 16 residues. Germline values: CDR1 MRHNA, CDR2 SNTAGT. The method was immunoSEQ multiplex PCR; TCRdb's version includes in-frame clones alone and lacks a portion of them. Among approximately 310,000 clones listed, around 90% were seen once. The sample comprised PBMCs or T cells enriched from blood (not recorded which). This chain joins TRBV6-4 and TRBJ2-3; weak D call: TRBD1 (5 bases). This receptor was identified in a man aged 60-69 years who had recovered from COVID-19. CDR3 sequence: CASSEYRSRDTDTQYF. The CDR3, as DNA: TGTGCCAGCAGTGAATACAGGTCAAGGGACACAGATACGCAGTATTTT.